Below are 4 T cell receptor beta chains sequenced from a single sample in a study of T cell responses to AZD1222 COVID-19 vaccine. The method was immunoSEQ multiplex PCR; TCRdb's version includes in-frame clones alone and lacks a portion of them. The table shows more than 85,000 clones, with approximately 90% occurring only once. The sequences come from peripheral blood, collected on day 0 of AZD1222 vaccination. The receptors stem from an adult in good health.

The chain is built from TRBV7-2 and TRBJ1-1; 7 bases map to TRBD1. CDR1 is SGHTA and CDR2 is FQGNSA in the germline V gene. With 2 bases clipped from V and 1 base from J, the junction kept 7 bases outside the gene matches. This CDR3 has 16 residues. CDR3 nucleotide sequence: TGTGCCAGCAGCTTATCCCCGGGACAGCCGAACACTGAAGCTTTCTTT. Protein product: CASSLSPGQPNTEAFF.

The CDR3 region is CASRSGVNNEQFF. Here the CDR3 DNA reads TGTGCCAGCAGATCCGGGGTCAACAATGAGCAGTTCTTC. J is TRBJ2-1 and V is TRBV5-4; the D gene is possibly TRBD2 (5 bases). This CDR3 is 13 amino acids long. In germline, CDR1 is SGHNT, CDR2 YYREEE (reference sequence). Trimming pared 5 bases from V and 5 bases from J, leaving 11 bases between.

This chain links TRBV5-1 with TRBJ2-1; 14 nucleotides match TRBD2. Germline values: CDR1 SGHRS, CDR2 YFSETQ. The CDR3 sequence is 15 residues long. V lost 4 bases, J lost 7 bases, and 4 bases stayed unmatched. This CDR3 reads CASSTGTSGRNEQFF. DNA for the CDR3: TGCGCCAGCAGCACGGGGACTAGCGGGAGAAATGAGCAGTTCTTC.

The CDR3 sequence is CASLTPGRRNTEAFF. The CDR3 nucleotides are TGTGCCAGCCTCACTCCGGGACGACGGAACACTGAAGCTTTCTTT. This chain connects TRBV11-2 to TRBJ1-1; possibly TRBD1 for D (5 bases). The CDR3 runs to 15 residues. V was pared by 8 bases and J by 1 base, with 17 bases between. Germline V lookup: CDR1 SGHAT, CDR2 FQNNGV.